This passage covers 5 T cell receptor beta chains from one sample sequenced in a study of cytomegalovirus exposure and HLA in healthy donors. PCR used 60 Vbeta primers and 13 Jbeta primers. Sequenced by immunoSEQ multiplex PCR; TCRdb stores in-frame clones only, minus some. Of approximately 120,000 clones listed, about 81% are singletons. The source material was PBMCs. These receptors were obtained from a woman in her twenties or thirties in good health and CMV-seronegative.

This chain links TRBV5-1 with TRBJ1-1, with D unclear. V was clipped by 0 bases and J by 1 base, with 25 bases between them. The CDR3 covers 20 residues. CDR1 is SGHRS and CDR2 is YFSETQ in the germline V gene. Here the CDR3 reads CASSLAGPATLMITNTEAFF. The CDR3 DNA reads as TGCGCCAGCAGCTTGGCAGGCCCCGCTACTCTTATGATAACGAACACTGAAGCTTTCTTT.

V and J are TRBV4-2 and TRBJ2-6; D is ambiguous. V lost 0 bases and J 0 bases, leaving 3 bases between the germline ends. The CDR3 sequence is 15 residues long. CDR1 is LGHNA and CDR2 is YNFKEQ in the germline V gene. DNA of the CDR3: TGTGCCAGCAGCCAAGACGGCTCTGGGGCCAACGTCCTGACTTTC. Protein: CASSQDGSGANVLTF.

V and J are TRBV4-1 and TRBJ1-1; no clear D. CDR1 is MGHRA, CDR2 YSYEKL, per germline. The CDR3 consists of 13 residues. V was clipped by 0 bases and J by 4 bases, with 6 bases between them. The CDR3 loop reads CASSQETTTEAFF. The CDR3 nucleotides read TGCGCCAGCAGCCAAGAAACAACCACTGAAGCTTTCTTT.

The chain carries TRBV9 and TRBJ2-3, with D possibly being TRBD2 (6 bases). Germline CDR1 is SGDLS and CDR2 is YYNGEE. This CDR3 is 14 amino acids long. V was shortened by 4 bases and J by 2 bases, with 11 bases between the two germline ends. The CDR3 region is CASSKGTPTDTQYF. In DNA form, the CDR3 reads TGTGCCAGCAGCAAAGGGACTCCCACAGATACGCAGTATTTT.

This chain uses TRBV6-1 with TRBJ1-1; weak D call: TRBD1 (5 bases). The V gene lost 0 bases and the J gene lost 3 bases, with 14 bases spanning the gap. The CDR3 spans 16 residues. Per germline, CDR1 MNHNS and CDR2 SASEGT. CDR3 residues: CASSEAGAGFYTEAFF. Here the CDR3 DNA reads TGTGCCAGCAGTGAAGCTGGGGCAGGGTTCTACACTGAAGCTTTCTTT.